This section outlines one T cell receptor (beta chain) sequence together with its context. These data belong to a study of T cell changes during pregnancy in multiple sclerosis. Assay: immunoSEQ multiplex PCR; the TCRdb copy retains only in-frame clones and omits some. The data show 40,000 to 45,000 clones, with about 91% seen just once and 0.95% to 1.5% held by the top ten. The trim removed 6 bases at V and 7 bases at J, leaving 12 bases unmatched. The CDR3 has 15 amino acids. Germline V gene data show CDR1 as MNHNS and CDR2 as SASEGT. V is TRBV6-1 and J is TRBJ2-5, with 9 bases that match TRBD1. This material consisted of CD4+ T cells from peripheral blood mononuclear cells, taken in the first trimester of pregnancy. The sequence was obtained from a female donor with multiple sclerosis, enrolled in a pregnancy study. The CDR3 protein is CASRDLGQGLGTQYF. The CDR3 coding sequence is TGTGCCAGCAGGGATCTTGGACAGGGGTTAGGGACCCAGTACTTC.